The next 10 T cell receptor beta chains were all read from a single sample in a study of T cell changes during pregnancy in multiple sclerosis. Generated by immunoSEQ multiplex PCR, the TCRdb table keeps only in-frame clones and is missing some. Here the sample spans 30,000 or so clones, 85% being singletons. The specimen was CD8+ T cells from peripheral blood mononuclear cells, collected after pregnancy. The source of these receptors is a female donor with multiple sclerosis, enrolled in a pregnancy study.

The chain couples TRBV15 to TRBJ2-1, with a tentative D call TRBD2 (7 bases). Per the germline V gene, CDR1 is LNHNV and CDR2 is YYDKDF (reference sequence). This CDR3 contains 16 residues. The V gene lost 3 bases and the J gene lost 6 bases, with 18 bases spanning the gap. CDR3 amino acids: CATSRVGEGVGNEQFF. In DNA form, the CDR3 reads TGTGCCACCAGCAGGGTTGGGGAGGGGGTAGGCAATGAGCAGTTCTTC. Based on the CDR3 plus reference TRBV15 and TRBJ2-1, the full variable domain is DAMVIQNPRYQVTQFGKPVTLSCSQTLNHNVMYWYQQKSSQAPKLLFHYYDKDFNNEADTPDNFQSRRPNTSFCFLDIRSPGLGDTAMYLCATSRVGEGVGNEQFFGPGTRLTVL.

This chain connects TRBV21-1 to TRBJ1-5; TRBD1, the D gene given by the table, was not confirmed from the DNA. TRBV21-1 is a documented pseudogene. The CDR3 spans 23 residues. The CDR3 DNA sequence: TGTGCCAGCAGCAAAATTTTCCCTACGGGGACAGGGGGCGTTCAAGATGGCAATCAGCCCCAGCATTTT. Translation gives CASSKIFPTGTGGVQDGNQPQHF.

This chain links TRBV13 with TRBJ1-1; no clear D gene. V gave up 4 bases and J gave up 1 base, with 10 bases separating them. The CDR3 is made up of 14 amino acids. CDR1 PRHDT and CDR2 FYEKMQ come from the germline V gene (reference sequence). The CDR3 protein is CASSSGNRNTEAFF. CDR3 nucleotide sequence: TGTGCCAGCAGCTCGGGTAATAGGAACACTGAAGCTTTCTTT.

This CDR3 reads CASYQDTNTEAFF. CDR3 DNA sequence: TGTGCCAGCTACCAGGACACTAACACTGAAGCTTTCTTT. The chain is built from TRBV6-5 and TRBJ1-1, with a tentative D call TRBD1 (5 bases). The CDR3 extends over 13 amino acids. V gave up 8 bases and J gave up 2 bases, with 12 bases separating them. Germline V gene lookup returns CDR1 MNHEY and CDR2 SVGAGI.

CDR3 region: CASSPMAGGGTNEQFF. The CDR3 nucleotides are TGTGCCAGCAGCCCTATGGCCGGGGGGGGCACGAATGAGCAGTTCTTC. The J gene is TRBJ2-1, the V gene TRBV7-3, with 8 bases matching TRBD2. V lost 5 bases, J lost 7 bases, and 13 bases stayed unmatched. This CDR3 region has 16 residues. Per the germline V gene, CDR1 is SGHTA and CDR2 is FQGTGA. Supplemented by reference TRBV7-3 and TRBJ2-1, the full variable domain reads GAGVSQTPSNKVTEKGKYVELRCDPISGHTALYWYRQSLGQGPEFLIYFQGTGAADDSGLPNDRFFAVRPEGSVSTLKIQRTERGDSAVYLCASSPMAGGGTNEQFFGPGTRLTVL.

The chain couples TRBV2 to TRBJ2-7; TRBD1 is a possible D gene (6 bases). V was shortened by 8 bases and J by 6 bases, with 11 bases between the two germline ends. This CDR3 has 11 residues. Germline values: CDR1 SNHLY, CDR2 FYNNEI. The CDR3, as DNA: TGTGCCAGCGGGACACTCGTCGAGCAGTACTTC. Its translation: CASGTLVEQYF.

Only one count was recorded for this clone. The chain has TRBV28 and TRBJ1-1, with a possible D match to TRBD1 (6 bases). The V end lost 4 bases, the J end lost 2 bases, and 8 bases lay between the germline ends. Per the germline V gene, CDR1 is MDHEN and CDR2 is SYDVKM. This CDR3 is 13 amino acids long. CDR3: CASSWTDNTEAFF. DNA of the CDR3: TGTGCCAGCAGTTGGACAGATAACACTGAAGCTTTCTTT.

Of note for this clone: Other DNA sequences within the sample encode an identical CDR3. V usage is TRBV4-1 and J usage is TRBJ2-6, with D perhaps matching TRBD1 (6 bases). The length of the CDR3 is 16 residues. From germline, CDR1 is MGHRA and CDR2 YSYEKL. The V end lost 0 bases, the J end lost 0 bases, and 6 bases lay between the germline ends. CDR3 protein: CASSQDRGSGANVLTF. CDR3 in DNA: TGCGCCAGCAGCCAAGACAGGGGCTCTGGGGCCAACGTCCTGACTTTC.

This chain connects TRBV28 to TRBJ2-1, with 12 nucleotides matching TRBD2. The CDR3 has 16 residues. Germline values: CDR1 MDHEN, CDR2 SYDVKM. V lost 2 bases and J lost 7; bases outside the gene matches: 6. The CDR3 protein is CASSLGDLAGGNEQFF. CDR3 DNA: TGTGCCAGCAGTTTAGGCGACCTAGCGGGGGGGAATGAGCAGTTCTTC.

This chain links TRBV9 with TRBJ1-5; D remains unclear. CDR1 is SGDLS and CDR2 is YYNGEE in the germline V gene. Trimming took off 0 bases at V and 5 bases at J, with 12 bases between the two ends. This CDR3 is built from 15 residues. As DNA, the CDR3 is TGTGCCAGCAGCGTAGGATTCAGACGGGATCAGCCCCAGCATTTT. Translating it yields CASSVGFRRDQPQHF.